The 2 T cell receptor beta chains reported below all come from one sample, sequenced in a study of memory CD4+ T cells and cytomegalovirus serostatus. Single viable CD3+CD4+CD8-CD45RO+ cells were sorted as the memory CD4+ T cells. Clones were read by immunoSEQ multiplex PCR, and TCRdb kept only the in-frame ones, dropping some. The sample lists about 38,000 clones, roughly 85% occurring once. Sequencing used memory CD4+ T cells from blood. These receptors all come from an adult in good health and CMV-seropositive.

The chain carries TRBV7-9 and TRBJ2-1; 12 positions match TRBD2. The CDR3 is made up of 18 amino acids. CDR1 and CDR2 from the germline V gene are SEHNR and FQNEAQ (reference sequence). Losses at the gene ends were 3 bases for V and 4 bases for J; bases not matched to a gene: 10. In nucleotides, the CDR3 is TGTGCCAGCAGCTTTCCGACTAGCGGGAGTTTCTTTTACAATGAGCAGTTCTTC. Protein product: CASSFPTSGSFFYNEQFF.

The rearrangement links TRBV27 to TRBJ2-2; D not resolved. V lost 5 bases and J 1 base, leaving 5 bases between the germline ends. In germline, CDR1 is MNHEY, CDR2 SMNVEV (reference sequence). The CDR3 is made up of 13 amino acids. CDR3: CASSNRNTGELFF. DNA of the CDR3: TGTGCCAGCAGTAATAGGAACACCGGGGAGCTGTTTTTT.